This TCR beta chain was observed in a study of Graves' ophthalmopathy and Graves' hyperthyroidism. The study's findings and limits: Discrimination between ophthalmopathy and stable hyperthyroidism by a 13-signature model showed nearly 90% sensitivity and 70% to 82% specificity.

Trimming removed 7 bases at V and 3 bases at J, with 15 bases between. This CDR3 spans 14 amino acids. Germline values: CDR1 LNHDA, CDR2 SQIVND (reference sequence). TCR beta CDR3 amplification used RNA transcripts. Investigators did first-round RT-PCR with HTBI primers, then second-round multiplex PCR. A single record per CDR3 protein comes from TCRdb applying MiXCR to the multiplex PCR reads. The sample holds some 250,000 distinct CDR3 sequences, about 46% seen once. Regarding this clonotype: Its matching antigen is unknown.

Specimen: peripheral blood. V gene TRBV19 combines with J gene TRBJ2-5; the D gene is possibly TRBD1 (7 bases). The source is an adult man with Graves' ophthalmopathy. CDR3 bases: TGTGCCAGTACCCCAGGGGGGACAGAAGAGACCCAGTACTTC. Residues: CASTPGGTEETQYF.